The clone carrying this TCR beta chain was counted ten times or more. Preparing the TCRbeta library involved the use of unique molecular identifiers. TCRdb processed the PCR reads anew with MiXCR; each CDR3 protein has one entry. The sample includes 350,000 to 450,000 distinct CDR3 sequences, 13% seen only once; the top ten take 4% to 5.5%. This specimen belongs to a study of T-cell reconstitution after alpha-beta-depleted transplantation in children. CDR1 and CDR2 from the germline V gene are LGHNA and YSLEER. V gave up 0 bases and J gave up 7 bases; unmatched junction bases: 7. The length of the CDR3 is 16 residues.

This specimen consisted of PBMCs, obtained from the stem cell graft. This sequence was found in a human donor who donated a stem cell graft to a child with Fanconi anemia. The chain recombines TRBV4-3 with TRBJ2-1; 9 bases agree with TRBD1. CDR3 region: CASSQEGLQGANEQFF. CDR3 bases: TGCGCCAGCAGCCAAGAAGGCTTACAGGGGGCGAATGAGCAGTTCTTC.